The present T cell receptor beta chain was sequenced within a study of blood T cell repertoires in COVID-19. About the research overall: There were acute and convalescent COVID-19 samples, and they came from the United States, Italy and Spain. The cDNA or gDNA used as material had been derived from T cells, B-cell-depleted T cells, or PBMCs.

From germline, CDR1 is LNHDA and CDR2 SQIVND (reference sequence). The CDR3 sequence is 12 residues long. Trimming shortened V by 5 bases and J by 8 bases, and 12 bases separated the two germline ends. Source study methods: Reference gene primers were amplified, and this amplification served to estimate nucleated cell counts. Using immunoSEQ multiplex PCR, the repertoire was profiled, and TCRdb retains in-frame clones only, with some absent. For V, J and clone size, that table is used; D and trimming come from the DNA. This sample has 100,000 or so clones, with around 80% found just once. This receptor was identified in a woman at least 80 years old with acute or convalescent COVID-19. V usage is TRBV19 and J usage is TRBJ1-2; the D gene is possibly TRBD1 (5 bases). Sequenced: peripheral blood. The CDR3 here is CASSAGGIGYTF. The CDR3 DNA is TGTGCCAGTAGTGCCGGGGGGATAGGCTACACCTTC.